This TCR beta chain was obtained from a study of T cells in tumors after PD-1 blockade. For the study at large: Some patients also took daily vismodegib 150 mg during anti-PD-1 treatment.

Clones were read by immunoSEQ multiplex PCR, and TCRdb kept only the in-frame ones, dropping some. Of roughly 35,000 clones in the sample, 73% are singletons; the top ten hold around 40%. The sample in question was PBMCs, obtained after anti-PD-1 treatment. This sequence originates from a human donor with basal cell carcinoma.

In DNA form, the CDR3 reads TGTGCCAGCAGTACCCAGGGAGGTGAAAAACTGTTTTTT. This encodes CASSTQGGEKLFF. V and J are TRBV28 and TRBJ1-4; D may be TRBD1 (5 bases). V lost 5 bases and J 7 bases, leaving 11 bases between the germline ends. Germline lookup yields CDR1 MDHEN and CDR2 SYDVKM. The CDR3 has 13 amino acids.